The rows below give T cell receptor beta chains drawn from one sample of a study of blood T cell repertoires in COVID-19. Clones were read by immunoSEQ multiplex PCR, and TCRdb kept only the in-frame ones, dropping some. The repertoire holds around 400,000 clones, approximately 89% seen once, with about 2% in the top ten. The sample was peripheral blood. Every receptor here comes from a woman aged 55-75 years with COVID-19, enrolled during active disease. Each CDR3 is given with its conserved first and last residue. A D gene is named only where the DNA matches it firmly. Size is stated for part of the rows, as once, few or many counts, or as a class when the clone is expanded.

-,TRBJ1-5,TRBV6-5,-,15,CASSLTWRANQPQHF,TGTGCCAGCAGTCTTACGTGGAGGGCAAATCAGCCCCAGCATTTT
-,TRBJ1-4,TRBV6-5,-,13,CASSYSGAEKLFF,TGTGCCAGCAGTTACTCTGGTGCGGAAAAACTGTTTTTT
-,TRBJ2-5,TRBV9,-,13,CASSGSSRETQYF,TGTGCCAGCAGCGGATCTAGCAGAGAGACCCAGTACTTC
TRBD1,TRBJ1-5,TRBV2,-,15,CASSFGQGSNQPQHF,TGTGCCAGCAGTTTCGGACAGGGGAGCAATCAGCCCCAGCATTTT
TRBD1,TRBJ1-5,TRBV7-2,-,16,CASSLGTGLSNQPQHF,TGTGCCAGCAGCTTAGGGACAGGGCTAAGCAATCAGCCCCAGCATTTT
-,TRBJ1-1,TRBV28,-,15,CASSWPQGWKTEAFF,TGTGCCAGCAGTTGGCCTCAGGGTTGGAAGACTGAAGCTTTCTTT
-,TRBJ1-1,TRBV6-4,-,13,CASMGEGRTEAFF,TGTGCCAGCATGGGTGAGGGGAGGACTGAAGCTTTCTTT
TRBD1,TRBJ1-5,TRBV10-3,-,15,CAIRGGQGIGQPQHF,TGTGCCATCAGAGGGGGACAGGGGATCGGGCAGCCCCAGCATTTT
-,TRBJ2-1,TRBV7-3,-,14,CASSLGRASDEQFF,TGTGCCAGCAGCTTAGGCAGGGCTAGCGATGAGCAGTTCTTC
TRBD1,TRBJ1-1,TRBV14,-,13,CASSQNTGGLAFF,TGTGCCAGCAGCCAAAATACAGGGGGCTTGGCTTTCTTT
-,TRBJ2-1,TRBV21-1,few,17,CASSSSSGGPLYNEQFF,TGTGCCAGCAGCAGCTCCAGCGGGGGGCCATTATACAATGAGCAGTTCTTC
-,TRBJ1-1,TRBV13,-,15,CASSLGRTARAEAFF,TGTGCCAGCAGCTTAGGCCGAACGGCCCGAGCGGAAGCTTTCTTT
TRBD1,TRBJ1-3,TRBV15,-,15,CATYDREHSGNTIYF,TGTGCCACTTACGACAGGGAACATTCTGGAAACACCATATATTTT
TRBD1,TRBJ1-4,TRBV14,-,15,CASSQKEGTGAKLFF,TGTGCCAGCAGCCAAAAGGAAGGGACAGGGGCAAAACTGTTTTTT
-,TRBJ2-5,TRBV9,-,15,CASSADPGYPETQYF,TGTGCCAGCAGCGCAGACCCAGGGTACCCAGAGACCCAGTACTTC
TRBD2,TRBJ2-2,TRBV5-4,-,17,CASSSGLAGGRTGELFF,TGTGCCAGCAGCTCCGGACTAGCGGGGGGACGCACCGGGGAGCTGTTTTTT
TRBD2,TRBJ2-1,TRBV7-2,-,16,CASSREAGGSYNEQFF,TGTGCCAGCAGCAGGGAGGCGGGGGGGTCCTACAATGAGCAGTTCTTC
TRBD2,TRBJ2-1,TRBV9,-,15,CASSVRTSGVNEQFF,TGTGCCAGCAGCGTCCGGACTAGCGGGGTCAATGAGCAGTTCTTC
-,TRBJ1-2,TRBV5-1,-,16,CASSAVGIEGDYGYTF,TGCGCCAGCAGCGCAGTTGGTATTGAGGGAGACTATGGCTACACCTTC
-,TRBJ1-5,TRBV19,once,14,CASRSGHSNQPQHF,TGTGCCAGTCGATCTGGCCATAGCAATCAGCCCCAGCATTTT
-,TRBJ1-5,TRBV29-1,-,13,CSVGGHANQPQHF,TGCAGCGTTGGAGGGCACGCCAATCAGCCCCAGCATTTT
TRBD2,TRBJ2-5,TRBV10-3,-,16,CAISGTSGGAFETQYF,TGTGCCATCAGTGGGACCTCGGGGGGGGCCTTTGAGACCCAGTACTTC
-,TRBJ2-7,TRBV7-9,few,13,CASSFLFSYEQYF,TGTGCCAGCAGCTTCCTATTCTCCTACGAGCAGTACTTC
-,TRBJ1-5,TRBV3-1/TRBV3-2,once,17,CASSPTGGRSFNQPQHF,TGTGCCAGCAGCCCCACCGGGGGGCGGTCGTTCAATCAGCCCCAGCATTTT
-,TRBJ1-1,TRBV24-1,-,11,CATTGFGEAFF,TGTGCCACCACGGGTTTTGGTGAAGCTTTCTTT
-,TRBJ2-3,TRBV28,-,14,CASSQLDSSHTQYF,TGTGCCAGCAGTCAACTCGACTCGTCCCATACGCAGTATTTT
TRBD1,TRBJ1-1,TRBV6-5,-,13,CASSKTGKAEAFF,TGTGCCAGCAGTAAGACAGGGAAGGCTGAAGCTTTCTTT
TRBD2,TRBJ2-1,TRBV29-1,-,13,CSVLGGGYNEQFF,TGCAGCGTTTTGGGCGGGGGTTACAATGAGCAGTTCTTC
-,TRBJ2-7,TRBV5-1,-,12,CASSLVRDEQYF,TGCGCCAGCAGCTTGGTACGGGACGAGCAGTACTTC
-,TRBJ1-1,TRBV6-5,-,13,CASRKGAYTEAFF,TGTGCCAGCAGAAAAGGGGCCTACACTGAAGCTTTCTTT
-,TRBJ2-7,TRBV1,-,15,CTSSQEPAGGYEQYF,TGCACCAGCAGCCAAGAACCAGCGGGGGGCTACGAGCAGTACTTC
TRBD1,TRBJ1-1,TRBV27,-,18,CATSRGSPIQGYNTEAFF,TGTGCCACCTCCAGAGGGAGCCCGATACAGGGGTATAACACTGAAGCTTTCTTT
TRBD2,TRBJ2-2,TRBV6-1,-,17,CASSERLAGDHTGELFF,TGTGCCAGCAGTGAAAGGCTAGCGGGGGACCACACCGGGGAGCTGTTTTTT
-,TRBJ2-2,TRBV15,-,16,CATSRDYFMNTGELFF,TGTGCCACCAGCAGAGATTACTTCATGAACACCGGGGAGCTGTTTTTT
TRBD1,TRBJ1-2,TRBV7-8,-,13,CASSDHRGLGYTF,TGTGCCAGCAGCGACCACAGGGGGCTCGGCTACACCTTC
TRBD2,TRBJ2-5,TRBV7-7,-,15,CASSMTSGAKETQYF,TGTGCCAGCAGCATGACTAGCGGAGCGAAAGAGACCCAGTACTTC
TRBD2,TRBJ2-5,TRBV5-1,once,15,CASSTGRGGEETQYF,TGCGCCAGCAGTACCGGGCGGGGGGGCGAAGAGACCCAGTACTTC
-,TRBJ1-1,TRBV5-1,-,15,CASSLAGILNTEAFF,TGCGCCAGCAGCTTGGCGGGGATACTGAACACTGAAGCTTTCTTT
TRBD1,TRBJ1-2,TRBV29-1,-,14,CSVPQGASDYGYTF,TGCAGCGTACCACAGGGGGCTTCTGACTATGGCTACACCTTC
-,TRBJ1-1,TRBV6-5,-,14,CASSSLTVGTEAFF,TGTGCCAGCAGTTCCCTTACGGTCGGCACTGAAGCTTTCTTT
-,TRBJ1-2,TRBV25-1,once,12,CASSGQIYGYTF,TGTGCCAGCAGTGGTCAGATCTATGGCTACACCTTC
-,TRBJ1-4,TRBV6-5,-,13,CAGAPDRGEKLFF,TGTGCCGGGGCCCCGGACAGAGGAGAAAAACTGTTTTTT
-,TRBJ2-3,TRBV18,-,13,CASSPGVADTQYF,TGTGCCAGCTCCCCGGGGGTGGCAGATACGCAGTATTTT
-,TRBJ2-7,TRBV27,-,14,CASSPRQVTYEQYF,TGTGCCAGCAGTCCCAGACAGGTAACCTACGAGCAGTACTTC
TRBD1,TRBJ2-1,TRBV19,-,16,CASTTAGQGAYNEQFF,TGTGCCAGTACCACGGCTGGGCAGGGGGCGTACAATGAGCAGTTCTTC
-,TRBJ1-3,TRBV6-1,-,12,CASSYAGNTIYF,TGTGCCAGCAGTTATGCTGGAAACACCATATATTTT
-,TRBJ1-5,TRBV10-1,-,14,CASSEFGGHQPQHF,TGCGCCAGCAGTGAGTTCGGGGGACATCAGCCCCAGCATTTT
-,TRBJ1-2,TRBV6-4,few,14,CASSPGGAHYGYTF,TGTGCCAGCAGCCCCGGAGGGGCCCACTATGGCTACACCTTC
-,TRBJ2-7,TRBV9,-,13,CASSVKGVYEQYF,TGTGCCAGCAGCGTAAAGGGGGTCTACGAGCAGTACTTC
-,TRBJ1-1,TRBV11-1,once,13,CASSKDRNTEAFF,TGTGCCAGCAGCAAAGACAGGAACACTGAAGCTTTCTTT
TRBD2,TRBJ2-1,TRBV4-1,-,17,CASSHIAGGPDYNEQFF,TGCGCCAGCAGTCATATAGCGGGGGGGCCGGATTACAATGAGCAGTTCTTC
-,TRBJ2-7,TRBV18,-,12,CASSEGSYEQYF,TGTGCCAGCTCCGAGGGATCCTACGAGCAGTACTTC
-,TRBJ1-2,TRBV12-3/TRBV12-4,-,13,CAIAIGGNYGYTF,TGTGCCATCGCAATAGGAGGAAACTATGGCTACACCTTC
TRBD1,TRBJ2-2,TRBV18,once,17,CASSPFPRTGNTGELFF,TGTGCCAGCTCACCCTTTCCGAGGACAGGAAACACCGGGGAGCTGTTTTTT
TRBD2,TRBJ2-1,TRBV19,-,18,CASSIDSPWVAGDNEQFF,TGTGCCAGTAGTATAGACTCCCCGTGGGTAGCGGGGGACAATGAGCAGTTCTTC
TRBD1,TRBJ1-2,TRBV2,-,13,CASSAGGASGYTF,TGTGCCAGCAGCGCAGGGGGCGCGAGTGGCTACACCTTC
-,TRBJ2-7,TRBV18,-,12,CASSQGWGEQYF,TGTGCCAGCTCACAGGGGTGGGGCGAGCAGTACTTC
TRBD2,TRBJ2-5,TRBV2,-,14,CASSRTSGGETQYF,TGTGCCAGCAGTCGGACTAGCGGGGGGGAGACCCAGTACTTC
-,TRBJ2-3,TRBV19,-,14,CASSTATSTDTQYF,TGTGCCAGTAGTACGGCGACTAGCACAGATACGCAGTATTTT
-,TRBJ1-4,TRBV5-1,-,14,CASSLGGRSEKLFF,TGCGCCAGCAGCTTGGGGGGGCGGAGCGAAAAACTGTTTTTT